The 21 T cell receptor beta chains listed next were all sequenced from one sample in a study of cytotoxic CD8 clonotypes in ibrutinib-treated CLL (dated by TCRdb to the early 2020s). Libraries were built with the immunoSEQ multiplex PCR assay. TCRdb's version of the immuneACCESS table is confined to in-frame rearrangements and falls short of the full clone set. An unresolved V gene accounts for under half of the shortfall where checked; the remainder is of unknown origin. This sample comprises more than 20,000 clones, approximately 69% of them detected only once. Roughly 26% of the sample is in the top ten clones. The sequencing here drew on PBMCs, taken before ibrutinib treatment. All receptors derive from a human donor with chronic lymphocytic leukemia.

This chain joins TRBV28 and TRBJ2-7; no definite D call. The CDR3 totals 13 residues. V was pared by 5 bases and J by 6 bases, with 14 bases between. CDR1 is MDHEN, CDR2 SYDVKM, per germline. CDR3 in DNA: TGTGCCAGCAGTCCAACCCGGCTTAGCGAGCAGTACTTC. Residues: CASSPTRLSEQYF.

The V and J genes are TRBV28 and TRBJ2-7; D is perhaps TRBD2 (6 bases). CDR3 size: 15 residues. The germline CDR1 and CDR2 sequences are MDHEN and SYDVKM. Trimming cost V 2 bases and J 3 bases, with 14 bases left between them. The CDR3 protein is CASSLGGLRNYEQYF. CDR3 DNA: TGTGCCAGCAGTTTAGGGGGACTGCGAAACTACGAGCAGTACTTC.

This clone occurred once. CDR3 in amino acids: CTSSKQSRANVLTF. Here the CDR3 DNA reads TGCACCAGCAGTAAACAAAGTCGGGCCAACGTCCTGACTTTC. The V and J genes are TRBV1 and TRBJ2-6; TRBD1, the D gene given by the table, was not confirmed from the DNA. TRBV1 is designated a pseudogene. The CDR3 loop spans 14 amino acids.

The rearrangement links TRBV11-1 to TRBJ2-2; possible D gene TRBD2, 6 bases. Germline CDR1 reads SGHAT; CDR2 reads FQDESV (reference sequence). Trimming left V 5 bases short and J 3 bases short, with 10 bases between. This CDR3 is built from 14 residues. The CDR3 loop reads CASSHPGDTGELFF. The DNA for the CDR3 is TGTGCCAGCAGCCATCCGGGGGACACCGGGGAGCTGTTTTTT.

The gene calls are TRBV25-1 and TRBJ2-3; TRBD2 agrees at 13 bases. The germline CDR1 and CDR2 sequences are MGHDK and SYGVNS. V dropped 4 bases and J dropped 1; count of bases not matched to a gene: 2. CDR3 size: 16 residues. DNA for the CDR3: TGTGCCAGCAGTGGGGGACTAGCGGGACGCACAGATACGCAGTATTTT. Its protein product is CASSGGLAGRTDTQYF.

This clone was counted a few times. The V call is TRBV4-1, the J call TRBJ2-7; 7 positions match TRBD2. The length of the CDR3 is 19 residues. The V and J ends lost 0 bases and 0 bases, in that order; junction bases with no gene match: 14. Looked up from germline, CDR1 is MGHRA and CDR2 is YSYEKL. The CDR3 sequence: CASSQDLGISASGSYEQYF. CDR3 DNA sequence: TGCGCCAGCAGCCAAGATCTCGGTATTTCGGCTAGCGGCTCCTACGAGCAGTACTTC.

The rearrangement links TRBV6-6 to TRBJ1-1, with D hard to call. V lost 5 bases and J 5 bases, leaving 12 bases between the germline ends. CDR1 and CDR2 (germline): MNHNY, SVGAGI (reference sequence). CDR3 length: 13 residues. This CDR3 is CASSIQSGTEAFF. CDR3 nucleotides: TGTGCCAGCAGTATACAGTCGGGAACTGAAGCTTTCTTT.

This clone was detected only a few times. The chain employs TRBV12-5 and TRBJ2-6; D might be TRBD2 (6 bases). Germline CDR1 is LGHNT and CDR2 is FRNRAP. The CDR3 is 16 amino acids. With 3 bases removed from V and 2 bases from J, the gap between germline ends came to 11 bases. In DNA, the CDR3 is TGTGCTAGTGGTTTCGGGACGGGGGCTGGGGCCAACGTCCTGACTTTC. This gives the protein CASGFGTGAGANVLTF.

This clone was seen once. J is TRBJ1-5 and V is TRBV6-4, with unresolved D. This CDR3 has 15 residues. CDR1 is MRHNA, CDR2 SNTAGT, per germline. Deletions cut 7 bases from V and 2 bases from J, with 15 bases between. The CDR3 region is CASTPPEGGNQPQHF. The DNA for the CDR3 is TGTGCCAGCACCCCCCCCGAGGGTGGCAATCAGCCCCAGCATTTT.

This rearrangement joins TRBV7-2 to TRBJ2-7; D not resolved. Per germline, CDR1 SGHTA and CDR2 FQGNSA. The CDR3 covers 11 residues. V was cut by 8 bases and J by 5 bases, with 10 bases left in between. The CDR3 region is CASGLIHEQYF. DNA for the CDR3: TGTGCCAGCGGTCTCATCCACGAGCAGTACTTC.

This chain joins TRBV7-2 and TRBJ2-5; 7 bases agree with TRBD1. CDR1 and CDR2 from the germline V gene are SGHTA and FQGNSA. The V and J ends lost 10 bases and 4 bases, in that order; junction bases with no gene match: 9. The CDR3 is 13 residues long. CDR3 residues: CATRQGPTETQYF. CDR3 in DNA: TGTGCCACCAGACAGGGACCCACAGAGACCCAGTACTTC.

The table lists this clone with a count of one. This chain joins TRBV11-3 and TRBJ2-1; possible D gene TRBD1, 6 bases. This CDR3 is built from 13 residues. Germline V gives CDR1 SGHNT, CDR2 YENEEA. Trimming shortened V by 5 bases and J by 7 bases, and 12 bases separated the two germline ends. The chain's CDR3 is CASSETGENEQFF. Here the CDR3 DNA reads TGTGCCAGCAGCGAGACAGGTGAAAATGAGCAGTTCTTC. Full variable domain (missing parts from reference TRBV11-3 and TRBJ2-1): EAGVVQSPRYKIIEKKQPVAFWCNPISGHNTLYWYLQNLGQGPELLIRYENEEAVDDSQLPKDRFSAERLKGVDSTLKIQPAELGDSAVYLCASSETGENEQFFGPGTRLTVL.

This clone was observed a handful of times. As DNA, the CDR3 is TGTGCCAGCCTGGGACTACTCAGCTCCTACGAGCAGTACTTC. It codes for CASLGLLSSYEQYF. The V and J genes are TRBV6-1 and TRBJ2-7, with TRBD2 matching over 7 bases. Germline CDR1 MNHNS, CDR2 SASEGT. The V and J ends lost 8 bases and 0 bases, in that order; junction bases with no gene match: 7. CDR3 length equals 14 residues.

This clone showed up just a few times. The V and J genes are TRBV4-1 and TRBJ1-4; 7 bases fit TRBD1. Per germline, CDR1 MGHRA and CDR2 YSYEKL. The length of the CDR3 is 16 residues. V shed 4 bases, J shed 2 bases, and the junction held 7 bases outside the gene matches. CDR3 sequence: CASSRITGATNEKLFF. The CDR3 coding sequence is TGCGCCAGCAGCCGCATAACAGGGGCCACTAATGAAAAACTGTTTTTT.

The V gene is TRBV2, the J gene TRBJ2-3; no clear D gene. This CDR3 spans 12 amino acids. With 7 bases removed from V and 1 base from J, the gap between germline ends came to 6 bases. Germline assignment: CDR1 SNHLY and CDR2 FYNNEI. In DNA, the CDR3 is TGTGCCAGCAATGGGGGCACAGATACGCAGTATTTT. Protein: CASNGGTDTQYF. Filled out from reference TRBV2 and TRBJ2-3, the complete variable domain reads EPEVTQTPSHQVTQMGQEVILRCVPISNHLYFYWYRQILGQKVEFLVSFYNNEISEKSEIFDDQFSVERPDGSNFTLKIRSTKLEDSAMYFCASNGGTDTQYFGPGTRLTVL.

The J gene is TRBJ2-7, the V gene TRBV10-1, with 9 bases matching TRBD2. Germline-derived CDR1 and CDR2 are WNHNN and SYGVQD (reference sequence). This CDR3 contains 15 residues. V lost 3 bases to trimming and J lost 6 bases; unmatched junction nucleotides: 9. DNA of the CDR3: TGCGCCAGCAGTGAATCGTCTAGCGGGACCTCCGAGCAGTACTTC. Translated, it gives CASSESSSGTSEQYF.

V usage is TRBV18 and J usage is TRBJ2-1; TRBD1 might be the D (5 bases). The germline CDR1 and CDR2 sequences are KGHSH and LQKENI. The CDR3 totals 14 residues. The germline V and J ends were trimmed by 1 base and 4 bases, with 8 bases remaining between them. CDR3 region: CASSPLQGYNEQFF. CDR3 sequence (DNA): TGTGCCAGCTCACCACTCCAGGGATACAATGAGCAGTTCTTC. Variable domain in full (rest from reference TRBV18 and TRBJ2-1): NAGVMQNPRHLVRRRGQEARLRCSPMKGHSHVYWYRQLPEEGLKFMVYLQKENIIDESGMPKERFSAEFPKEGPSILRIQQVVRGDSAAYFCASSPLQGYNEQFFGPGTRLTVL.

The chain couples TRBV28 to TRBJ2-3; no clear D. The CDR3 length is 14 residues. In germline, CDR1 is MDHEN, CDR2 SYDVKM. Trimming removed 4 bases at V and 6 bases at J, with 14 bases between. CDR3 in DNA: TGTGCCAGCAGTTACCTTTTAAAGGGTGATACGCAGTATTTT. Its protein product is CASSYLLKGDTQYF. The variable domain in full, completed from reference TRBV28 and TRBJ2-3, reads DVKVTQSSRYLVKRTGEKVFLECVQDMDHENMFWYRQDPGLGLRLIYFSYDVKMKEKGDIPEGYSVSREKKERFSLILESASTNQTSMYLCASSYLLKGDTQYFGPGTRLTVL.

The V call is TRBV19, the J call TRBJ2-2; D uncertain. Per the germline V gene, CDR1 is LNHDA and CDR2 is SQIVND (reference sequence). The CDR3 has 14 amino acids. V dropped 5 bases and J dropped 3 bases, with 10 bases sitting between them. The CDR3 sequence is CASSSRADTGELFF. In DNA form, the CDR3 reads TGTGCCAGTAGTTCCCGGGCCGACACCGGGGAGCTGTTTTTT.

The V gene is TRBV18, the J gene TRBJ2-7; TRBD1 agrees at 7 bases. The germline V gene has CDR1 KGHSH and CDR2 LQKENI. The junction had 6 bases not matched to a gene; V was cut back by 6 bases and J by 4 bases. CDR3 length: 13 residues. CDR3: CASSPGTVYEQYF. In DNA, the CDR3 is TGTGCCAGCTCTCCCGGGACAGTTTACGAGCAGTACTTC.

The rearrangement uses TRBV14 and TRBJ2-6, with 13 nucleotides matching TRBD2. With 6 bases clipped from V and 3 bases from J, the junction kept 11 bases outside the gene matches. The CDR3 has 19 amino acids. Per the germline V gene, CDR1 is SGHDN and CDR2 is FVKESK. In DNA, the CDR3 is TGTGCCAGCAGAACCAAGGTACTAGCGGGAGGGTGTGGGGCCAACGTCCTGACTTTC. Its protein is CASRTKVLAGGCGANVLTF.